This T cell receptor (beta chain) was sequenced for a study of blood T cell repertoires in COVID-19. Study background: PBMCs, B-cell-depleted T cells, or T cells were the source of the cDNA or gDNA that made up the material.

CDR1 SGHNT and CDR2 YYREEE come from the germline V gene (reference sequence). V was clipped by 2 bases and J by 7 bases; unmatched bases: 15. This CDR3 comprises 17 residues. TCRdb's table, derived via immunoSEQ multiplex PCR, lists solely in-frame clones and lacks some. Altogether 85,000 to 100,000 clones are present, 65% to 90% being singletons, with the ten largest covering 6.5% to 9%. The specimen sequenced was peripheral blood. The TCR was taken from a man between 60 and 70 years old with acute or convalescent COVID-19. The rearrangement joins TRBV5-4 to TRBJ1-2; 9 bases map to TRBD1. CDR3 DNA: TGTGCCAGCAGCTTTTCGCCTGGGGGACAGGGTACTGGTGGCTACACCTTC. It codes for CASSFSPGGQGTGGYTF.